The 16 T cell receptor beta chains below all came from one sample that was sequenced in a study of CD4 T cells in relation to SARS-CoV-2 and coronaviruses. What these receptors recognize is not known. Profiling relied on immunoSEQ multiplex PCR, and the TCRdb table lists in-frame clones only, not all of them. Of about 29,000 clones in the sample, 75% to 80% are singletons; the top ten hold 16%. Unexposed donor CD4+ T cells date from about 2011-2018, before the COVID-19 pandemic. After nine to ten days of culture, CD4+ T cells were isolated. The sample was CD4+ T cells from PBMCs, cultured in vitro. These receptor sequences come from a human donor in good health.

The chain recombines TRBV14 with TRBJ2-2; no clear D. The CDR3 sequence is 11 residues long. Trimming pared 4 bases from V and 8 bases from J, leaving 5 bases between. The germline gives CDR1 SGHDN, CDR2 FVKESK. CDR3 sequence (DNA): TGTGCCAGCAGCCGATCTGGGGAGCTGTTTTTT. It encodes CASSRSGELFF.

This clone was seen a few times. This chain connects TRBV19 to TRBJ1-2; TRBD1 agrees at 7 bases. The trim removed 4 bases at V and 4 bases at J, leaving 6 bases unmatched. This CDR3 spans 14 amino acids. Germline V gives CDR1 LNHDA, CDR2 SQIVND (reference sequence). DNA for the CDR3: TGTGCCAGTAGTAGACAGGGTACGGCCTATGGCTACACCTTC. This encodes CASSRQGTAYGYTF. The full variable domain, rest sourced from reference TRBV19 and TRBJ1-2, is DGGITQSPKYLFRKEGQNVTLSCEQNLNHDAMYWYRQDPGQGLRLIYYSQIVNDFQKGDIAEGYSVSREKKESFPLTVTSAQKNPTAFYLCASSRQGTAYGYTFGSGTRLTVV.

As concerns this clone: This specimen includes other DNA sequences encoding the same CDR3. CDR3 DNA: TGTGCCAGCTCACCACCAGAAAATACGCAGTATTTT. Translating it yields CASSPPENTQYF. The chain joins TRBV18 to TRBJ2-3; the D is unclear. In germline, CDR1 is KGHSH, CDR2 LQKENI. V was trimmed by 0 bases and J by 7 bases, leaving 5 bases between them. This CDR3 is built from 12 residues.

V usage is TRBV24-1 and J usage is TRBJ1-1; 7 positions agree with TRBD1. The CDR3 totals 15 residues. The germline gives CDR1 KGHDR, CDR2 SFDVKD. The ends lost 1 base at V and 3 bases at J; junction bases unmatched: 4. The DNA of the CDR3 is TGTGCCACCAGTGATTTAGACAGGGAGGACACTGAAGCTTTCTTT. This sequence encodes CATSDLDREDTEAFF.

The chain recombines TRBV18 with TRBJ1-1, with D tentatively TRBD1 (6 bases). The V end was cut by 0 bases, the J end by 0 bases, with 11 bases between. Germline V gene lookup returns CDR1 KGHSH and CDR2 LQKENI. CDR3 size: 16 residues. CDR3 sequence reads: CASSPPGARVNTEAFF. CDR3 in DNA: TGTGCCAGCTCACCACCGGGGGCCAGAGTGAACACTGAAGCTTTCTTT. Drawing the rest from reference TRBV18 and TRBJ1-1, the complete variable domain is NAGVMQNPRHLVRRRGQEARLRCSPMKGHSHVYWYRQLPEEGLKFMVYLQKENIIDESGMPKERFSAEFPKEGPSILRIQQVVRGDSAAYFCASSPPGARVNTEAFFGQGTRLTVV.

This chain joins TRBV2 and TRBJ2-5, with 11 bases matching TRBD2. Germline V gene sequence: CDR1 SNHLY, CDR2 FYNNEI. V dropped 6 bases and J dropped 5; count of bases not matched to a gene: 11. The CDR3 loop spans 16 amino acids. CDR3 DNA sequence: TGTGCCAGCAGCTCCGGGACTAGCGGAGGGGGGGAGACCCAGTACTTC. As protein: CASSSGTSGGGETQYF.

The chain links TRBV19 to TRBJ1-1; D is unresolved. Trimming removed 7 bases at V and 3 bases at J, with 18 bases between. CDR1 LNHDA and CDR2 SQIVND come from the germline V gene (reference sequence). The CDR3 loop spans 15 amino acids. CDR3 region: CASKAMGFPDTEAFF. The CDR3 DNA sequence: TGTGCCAGTAAAGCTATGGGATTCCCTGACACTGAAGCTTTCTTT.

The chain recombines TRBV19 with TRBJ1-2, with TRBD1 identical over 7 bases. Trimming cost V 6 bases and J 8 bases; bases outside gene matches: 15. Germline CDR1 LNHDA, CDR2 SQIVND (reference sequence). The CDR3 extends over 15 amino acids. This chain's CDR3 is CASSHPGGKGRGYTF. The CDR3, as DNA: TGTGCCAGTAGCCACCCAGGGGGGAAAGGAAGGGGCTACACCTTC. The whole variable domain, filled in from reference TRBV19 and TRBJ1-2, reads DGGITQSPKYLFRKEGQNVTLSCEQNLNHDAMYWYRQDPGQGLRLIYYSQIVNDFQKGDIAEGYSVSREKKESFPLTVTSAQKNPTAFYLCASSHPGGKGRGYTFGSGTRLTVV.

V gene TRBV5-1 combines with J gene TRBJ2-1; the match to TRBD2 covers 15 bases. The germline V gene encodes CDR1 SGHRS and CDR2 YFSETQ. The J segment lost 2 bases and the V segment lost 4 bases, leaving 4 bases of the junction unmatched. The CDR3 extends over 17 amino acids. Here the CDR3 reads CASSGLAGGQTYNEQFF. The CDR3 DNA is TGCGCCAGCAGCGGACTAGCGGGGGGGCAAACCTACAATGAGCAGTTCTTC.

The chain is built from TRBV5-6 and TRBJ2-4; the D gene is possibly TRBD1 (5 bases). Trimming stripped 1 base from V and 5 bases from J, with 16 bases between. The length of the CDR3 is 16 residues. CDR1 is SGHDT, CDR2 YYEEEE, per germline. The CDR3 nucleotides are TGTGCCAGCAGCTTGTGGGGCCAATCTAGAGAAAACATTCAGTACTTC. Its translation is CASSLWGQSRENIQYF.

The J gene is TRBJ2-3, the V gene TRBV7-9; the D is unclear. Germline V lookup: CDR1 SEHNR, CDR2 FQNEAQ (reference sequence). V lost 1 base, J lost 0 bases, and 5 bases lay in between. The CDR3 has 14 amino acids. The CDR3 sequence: CASSLVSSTDTQYF. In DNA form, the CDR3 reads TGTGCCAGCAGCTTAGTCTCTAGCACAGATACGCAGTATTTT.

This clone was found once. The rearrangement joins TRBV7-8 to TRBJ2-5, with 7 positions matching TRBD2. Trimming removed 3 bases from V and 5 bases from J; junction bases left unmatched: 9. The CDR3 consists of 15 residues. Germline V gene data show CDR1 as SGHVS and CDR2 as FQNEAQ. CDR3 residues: CASSFWAGAQETQYF. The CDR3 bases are TGTGCCAGCAGCTTTTGGGCGGGAGCCCAGGAGACCCAGTACTTC.

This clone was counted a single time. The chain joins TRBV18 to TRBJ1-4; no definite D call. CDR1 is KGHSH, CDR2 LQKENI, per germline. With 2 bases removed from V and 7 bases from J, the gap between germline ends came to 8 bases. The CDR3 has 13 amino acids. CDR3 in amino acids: CASSPGTGEKLFF. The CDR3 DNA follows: TGTGCCAGCTCACCAGGCACCGGTGAAAAACTGTTTTTT.

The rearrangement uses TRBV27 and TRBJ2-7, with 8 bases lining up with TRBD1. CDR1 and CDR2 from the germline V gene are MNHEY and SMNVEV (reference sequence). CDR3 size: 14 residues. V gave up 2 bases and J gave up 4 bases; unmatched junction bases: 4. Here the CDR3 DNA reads TGTGCCAGCAGTTTACAGGGGGCCTCTTACGAGCAGTACTTC. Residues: CASSLQGASYEQYF.

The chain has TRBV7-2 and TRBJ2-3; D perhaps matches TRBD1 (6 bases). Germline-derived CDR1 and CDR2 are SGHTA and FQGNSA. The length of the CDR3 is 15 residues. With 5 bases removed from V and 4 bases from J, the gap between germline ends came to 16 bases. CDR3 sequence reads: CASSPRGMVADTQYF. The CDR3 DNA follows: TGTGCCAGCAGCCCAAGGGGGATGGTTGCAGATACGCAGTATTTT.

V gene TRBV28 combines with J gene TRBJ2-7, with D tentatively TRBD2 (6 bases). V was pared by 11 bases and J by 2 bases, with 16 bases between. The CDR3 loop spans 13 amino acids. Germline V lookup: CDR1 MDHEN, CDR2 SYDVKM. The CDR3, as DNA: TGTGCCGCGGGACGATTGGTTCCCTACGAGCAGTACTTC. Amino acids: CAAGRLVPYEQYF.